Following are 19 T cell receptor beta chains from one sample sequenced in a study of T-cell memory formation after mild COVID-19. One entry per CDR3 protein results from TCRdb running MiXCR on the 5' RACE reads. The sample records 120,000 or so distinct CDR3 sequences, about 15% being singletons. Source material: PBMCs or a T cell subset sorted from them (not recorded which). These TCRs come from a man between 18 and 35 years old who had mild COVID-19 (a few samples of this study predate the infection). Cell type and time point are not known.

The chain combines TRBV30 with TRBJ2-7; 9 positions agree with TRBD1. J gave up 3 bases and V 5 bases, and 14 bases lay outside the gene matches. This CDR3 spans 16 amino acids. Germline V CDR1 and CDR2: GTSNPN, SVGIG (reference sequence). Here the CDR3 DNA reads TGTGCCTGGTCCCGGCCCCGGACAGGGGAGAGCTACGAGCAGTACTTC. This encodes CAWSRPRTGESYEQYF.

The chain is built from TRBV11-2 and TRBJ2-1, with a weak D call TRBD2 (6 bases). This CDR3 comprises 17 residues. CDR1 SGHAT and CDR2 FQNNGV come from the germline V gene. The V gene lost 1 base and the J gene lost 4 bases, with 17 bases spanning the gap. The CDR3 loop reads CASSLVASGGDYNEQFF. The CDR3 DNA reads as TGTGCCAGCAGCTTAGTCGCATCCGGCGGGGATTACAATGAGCAGTTCTTC.

By share of the sample, this clonotype is medium-sized (0.01 to 0.1%). Written as DNA, the CDR3 is TGCGCCACCTCGGGTGCGGGCTTTCTGGCCAAAAACATTCAGTACTTC. Its protein product is CATSGAGFLAKNIQYF. The rearrangement joins TRBV4-1 to TRBJ2-4; a possible D gene is TRBD2 (5 bases). The CDR3 consists of 16 residues. V lost 10 bases and J 1 base, leaving 20 bases between the germline ends. Germline V gene sequence: CDR1 MGHRA, CDR2 YSYEKL.

This chain joins TRBV12-3 or TRBV12-4 and TRBJ1-6; 7 bases are shared with TRBD1. This CDR3 spans 14 amino acids. V shed 8 bases and J 9 bases; nucleotides not matched to a gene: 10. The CDR3 loop reads CASGRQGKLSPLHF. The CDR3, as DNA: TGTGCCAGCGGACGACAGGGAAAACTTTCACCCCTCCACTTT.

V usage is TRBV6-2 or TRBV6-3 and J usage is TRBJ2-2, with D tentatively TRBD1 (6 bases). The CDR3 sequence is 13 residues long. Germline lookup yields CDR1 MNHEY and CDR2 SVGEGT. Trimming pared 5 bases from V and 6 bases from J, leaving 10 bases between. CDR3 region: CASSHRVSGELFF. CDR3 sequence (DNA): TGTGCCAGCAGTCACAGGGTCTCCGGGGAGCTGTTTTTT.

The chain recombines TRBV7-9 with TRBJ1-4; D possibly corresponds to TRBD1 (6 bases). The CDR3 has 15 residues. Germline assignment: CDR1 SEHNR and CDR2 FQNEAQ (reference sequence). V lost 1 base, J lost 5 bases, and 11 bases lay in between. CDR3: CASSLGGQGNEKLFF. CDR3 sequence (DNA): TGTGCCAGCAGCTTAGGAGGGCAGGGGAATGAAAAACTGTTTTTT. Full variable domain (rest looked up from reference TRBV7-9 and TRBJ1-4): DTGVSQNPRHKITKRGQNVTFRCDPISEHNRLYWYRQTLGQGPEFLTYFQNEAQLEKSRLLSDRFSAERPKGSFSTLEIQRTEQGDSAMYLCASSLGGQGNEKLFFGSGTQLSVL.

This chain joins TRBV12-3 or TRBV12-4 and TRBJ1-3; D is undetermined. The CDR3 runs to 12 residues. V gave up 4 bases and J gave up 2 bases, with 3 bases separating them. CDR3: CASSYPGNTIYF. The CDR3 DNA reads TGTGCCAGCAGTTACCCTGGAAACACCATATATTTT.

In this sample, this clonotype turned up a few times. This chain's CDR3 is CASSPPGRADTQYF. CDR3 nucleotides: TGTGCCAGCTCACCACCTGGGCGGGCAGATACGCAGTATTTT. J is TRBJ2-3 and V is TRBV18; maybe TRBD2 (5 bases). Germline CDR1 is KGHSH and CDR2 is LQKENI. This CDR3 contains 14 residues. The V and J ends lost 0 bases and 4 bases respectively, with 8 bases between them.

The rearrangement joins TRBV4-2 to TRBJ1-1; perhaps TRBD1 as D (6 bases). Germline assignment: CDR1 LGHNA and CDR2 YNFKEQ. This CDR3 contains 13 residues. Trimming shortened V by 1 base and J by 10 bases, and 13 bases separated the two germline ends. CDR3 nucleotides: TGTGCCAGCAGCCAAGGACAGGTCGCTGGAGCTTTCTTT. It yields the protein CASSQGQVAGAFF.

V and J are TRBV5-1 and TRBJ2-1; TRBD1 matches 8 bases. Germline CDR1 SGHRS, CDR2 YFSETQ. CDR3 length: 12 amino acids. With V trimmed by 4 bases and J by 8 bases, 2 bases remained unmatched. This CDR3 reads CASSQDRDEQFF. The CDR3, as DNA: TGCGCCAGCAGCCAGGACAGGGATGAGCAGTTCTTC.

The chain couples TRBV9 to TRBJ2-1; D is perhaps TRBD1 (6 bases). The CDR3 has 16 amino acids. CDR1 and CDR2 from the germline V gene are SGDLS and YYNGEE. V dropped 2 bases and J dropped 0 bases, with 12 bases sitting between them. The CDR3 coding sequence is TGTGCCAGCAGCGTGCAGGGGCAAAGCTCCTACAATGAGCAGTTCTTC. Translating it yields CASSVQGQSSYNEQFF.

This clonotype came up a few times. The chain couples TRBV5-6 to TRBJ2-2; D tentatively reads TRBD1 or TRBD2 (5 bases each). This CDR3 comprises 15 residues. The germline V gene has CDR1 SGHDT and CDR2 YYEEEE. Trimming left V 7 bases short and J 7 bases short, with 20 bases between. The CDR3 sequence: CASGRDLLEGGELFF. In nucleotides, the CDR3 is TGTGCCAGCGGCCGGGACCTCCTTGAGGGCGGGGAGCTGTTTTTT.

Only a few counts were recorded for this clonotype. The chain combines TRBV9 with TRBJ2-3; TRBD2 agrees at 7 bases. The length of the CDR3 is 14 residues. V lost 5 bases, J lost 5 bases, and 8 bases stayed unmatched. The germline CDR1 and CDR2 sequences are SGDLS and YYNGEE. The CDR3 DNA reads as TGTGCCAGCAGATCGGGGGGAGCCGAAGATACGCAGTATTTT. Translating gives CASRSGGAEDTQYF.

The CDR3 DNA reads as TGTGCCAGCAGCACCCGACAGGGGCGGGAGACCCAGTACTTC. The encoded protein is CASSTRQGRETQYF. This sequence joins TRBV7-2 and TRBJ2-5, with TRBD1 identical over 8 bases. The V and J ends lost 5 bases and 5 bases, in that order; junction bases with no gene match: 7. Germline-derived CDR1 and CDR2 are SGHTA and FQGNSA. This CDR3 has 14 residues.

This clonotype was recorded at least ten times. The chain recombines TRBV20-1 with TRBJ1-5; 7 nucleotides align to TRBD1. With 4 bases clipped from V and 6 bases from J, the junction kept 6 bases outside the gene matches. The germline V gene has CDR1 DFQATT and CDR2 SNEGSKA (reference sequence). The CDR3 is made up of 13 amino acids. The CDR3 DNA reads TGCAGTGCTAATACAGGGGTGGGTCAGCCCCAGCATTTT. This translates into CSANTGVGQPQHF.

The rearrangement joins TRBV7-9 to TRBJ1-2, with 10 bases that match TRBD1. The CDR3 spans 14 residues. Looked up from germline, CDR1 is SEHNR and CDR2 is FQNEAQ (reference sequence). V lost 2 bases to trimming and J lost 7 bases; unmatched junction nucleotides: 4. The CDR3 DNA reads TGTGCCAGCAGCTTATCCGACAGGGGGCCTGGCTACACCTTC. This translates into CASSLSDRGPGYTF.

This clonotype was seen a few times. This chain connects TRBV9 to TRBJ1-2; TRBD1 agrees at 10 bases. The CDR3 is 16 residues long. Germline CDR1 SGDLS, CDR2 YYNGEE. V shed 0 bases, J shed 2 bases, and the junction held 4 bases outside the gene matches. In DNA form, the CDR3 reads TGTGCCAGCAGCGTAGGAGGACAGGGGGTGAACTATGGCTACACCTTC. This encodes CASSVGGQGVNYGYTF. Based on the CDR3 plus reference TRBV9 and TRBJ1-2, the full variable domain is DSGVTQTPKHLITATGQRVTLRCSPRSGDLSVYWYQQSLDQGLQFLIQYYNGEERAKGNILERFSAQQFPDLHSELNLSSLELGDSALYFCASSVGGQGVNYGYTFGSGTRLTVV.

This CDR3 reads CASSLGDRAINNEQFF. CDR3 nucleotides: TGCGCCAGCAGCTTGGGCGACAGGGCAATCAACAATGAGCAGTTCTTC. V and J are TRBV5-1 and TRBJ2-1, with 7 bases aligning to TRBD1. CDR1 is SGHRS, CDR2 YFSETQ, per germline. J was trimmed by 5 bases and V by 0 bases; bases with no gene match: 8. The CDR3 covers 16 residues.

This clonotype has more than one count but fewer than ten. The chain joins TRBV24-1 to TRBJ2-5; 13 bases agree with TRBD2. Germline V lookup: CDR1 KGHDR, CDR2 SFDVKD. The V segment lost 3 bases and the J segment 3 bases; nucleotides outside the gene matches: 3. This CDR3 region has 16 residues. The CDR3 bases are TGTGCCACCAGTGATCCCGGGACTAGCGGGAAAGAGACCCAGTACTTC. Its protein is CATSDPGTSGKETQYF.